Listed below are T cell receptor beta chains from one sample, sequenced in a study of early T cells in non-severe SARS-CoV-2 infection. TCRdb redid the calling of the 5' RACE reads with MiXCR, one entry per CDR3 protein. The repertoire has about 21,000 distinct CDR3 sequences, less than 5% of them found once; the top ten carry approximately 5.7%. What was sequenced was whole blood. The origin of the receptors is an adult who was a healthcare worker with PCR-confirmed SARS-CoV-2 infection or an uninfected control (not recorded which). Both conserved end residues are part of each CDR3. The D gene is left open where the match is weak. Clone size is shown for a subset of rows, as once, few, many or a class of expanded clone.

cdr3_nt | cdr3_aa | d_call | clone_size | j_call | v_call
TGCGCCAGCAGCTTGGGGGACAGCGGCTACGAGCAGTACTTC | CASSLGDSGYEQYF | TRBD1 | few | TRBJ2-7 | TRBV5-1
TGTGCCAGCGTCGACCGGGACAGCTACAGGCATGAGCAGTTCTTC | CASVDRDSYRHEQFF | TRBD1 | few | TRBJ2-1 | TRBV28
TGTGCCAGCAGCTTAGGAGGCACTCAAGAGACCCAGTACTTC | CASSLGGTQETQYF | NA | many | TRBJ2-5 | TRBV11-3
TGTGCCTGGAGTTTCAGCACCGGGGAGCTGTTTTTT | CAWSFSTGELFF | NA | many | TRBJ2-2 | TRBV30
TGTGCCAGCAGATTTGATAGATGGGATGAGCAGTTCTTC | CASRFDRWDEQFF | NA | many | TRBJ2-1 | TRBV5-8
TGTGCCAGCAGCCCTGAGGCCGGCAAGGGAACTGAAGCTTTCTTT | CASSPEAGKGTEAFF | NA | many | TRBJ1-1 | TRBV5-4
TGTGCCTGGCAAAGGTCTGAGAACCAGCCCCAGCATTTT | CAWQRSENQPQHF | NA | NA | TRBJ1-5 | TRBV30
TGCGCCAGCACGTTCTGGGTAGGGGCGAGCTCTGGAAACACCATATATTTT | CASTFWVGASSGNTIYF | NA | many | TRBJ1-3 | TRBV10-2
TGTGCCAGCAGTTTTTTAGCGGGGGGGCCGGGCACCGGGGAGCTGTTTTTT | CASSFLAGGPGTGELFF | TRBD2 | many | TRBJ2-2 | TRBV12-3/TRBV12-4
TGCAGTGCTGACAGGGATTTCTTCTATGGCTACACCTTC | CSADRDFFYGYTF | TRBD1 | few | TRBJ1-2 | TRBV20-1
TGTGCCAGCAGCCAAGCAGTCGCAGGGGGCTATGGCTACACCTTC | CASSQAVAGGYGYTF | TRBD1 | many | TRBJ1-2 | TRBV3-1
TGCGCCAGCAGCCAAGAAAGACCAGATACGCAGTATTTT | CASSQERPDTQYF | NA | many | TRBJ2-3 | TRBV4-1
TGTGCCAGCAGCGGAAGGACCGGGTACAATGAGCAGTTCTTC | CASSGRTGYNEQFF | NA | many | TRBJ2-1 | TRBV11-2
TGTGCCAGCAGCTTAGTAACACTAGCGGGGGCAGATACGCAGTATTTT | CASSLVTLAGADTQYF | TRBD2 | many | TRBJ2-3 | TRBV7-2
TGTGCCAGTAGTGAGGGGCGGCAAGAGACCCAGTACTTC | CASSEGRQETQYF | NA | few | TRBJ2-5 | TRBV19
TGTGCCAGCAGCTTAGATCTCGGAGGCATCGAAGCTTTCTTT | CASSLDLGGIEAFF | NA | few | TRBJ1-1 | TRBV11-2
TGCGCCAGCAGCTTGTCTTCAGACGAAGCTTTCTTT | CASSLSSDEAFF | NA | many | TRBJ1-1 | TRBV5-1
TGTGCCAGCAGCGCGGAGGGGACTAGCTACAATGAGCAGTTCTTC | CASSAEGTSYNEQFF | TRBD2 | many | TRBJ2-1 | TRBV9
TGTGCCAGTAGTATAGACGTAGGGATTAGCAATCAGCCCCAGCATTTT | CASSIDVGISNQPQHF | NA | few | TRBJ1-5 | TRBV19
TGTGCCAGCCGAAGGACAGGGTCTTATTCACCCCTCCACTTT | CASRRTGSYSPLHF | TRBD1 | NA | TRBJ1-6 | TRBV12-3/TRBV12-4